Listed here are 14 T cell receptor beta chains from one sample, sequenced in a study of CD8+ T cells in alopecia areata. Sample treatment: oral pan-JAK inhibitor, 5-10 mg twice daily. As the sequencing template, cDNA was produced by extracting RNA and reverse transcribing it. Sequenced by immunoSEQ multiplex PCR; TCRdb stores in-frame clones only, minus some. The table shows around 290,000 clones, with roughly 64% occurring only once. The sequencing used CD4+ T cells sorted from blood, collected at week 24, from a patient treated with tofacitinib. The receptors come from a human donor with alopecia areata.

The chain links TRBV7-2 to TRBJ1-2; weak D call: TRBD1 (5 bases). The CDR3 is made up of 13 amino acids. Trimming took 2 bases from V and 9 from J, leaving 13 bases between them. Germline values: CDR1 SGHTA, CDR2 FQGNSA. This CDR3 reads CASSLRGGTRYTF. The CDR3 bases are TGTGCCAGCAGCTTAAGGGGCGGTACGCGCTACACCTTC.

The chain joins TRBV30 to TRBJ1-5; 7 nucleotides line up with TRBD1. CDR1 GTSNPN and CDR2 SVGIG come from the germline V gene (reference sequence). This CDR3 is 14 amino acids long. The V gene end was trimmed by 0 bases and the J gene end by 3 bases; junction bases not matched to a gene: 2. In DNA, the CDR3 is TGTGCCTGGAGTGTGACAGGGCTCAATCAGCCCCAGCATTTT. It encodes CAWSVTGLNQPQHF.

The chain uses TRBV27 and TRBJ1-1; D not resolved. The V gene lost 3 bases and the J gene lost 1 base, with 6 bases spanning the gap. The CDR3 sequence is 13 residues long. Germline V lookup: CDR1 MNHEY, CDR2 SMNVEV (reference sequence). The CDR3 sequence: CASSFRGNTEAFF. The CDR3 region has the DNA TGTGCCAGCAGTTTTCGGGGGAACACTGAAGCTTTCTTT.

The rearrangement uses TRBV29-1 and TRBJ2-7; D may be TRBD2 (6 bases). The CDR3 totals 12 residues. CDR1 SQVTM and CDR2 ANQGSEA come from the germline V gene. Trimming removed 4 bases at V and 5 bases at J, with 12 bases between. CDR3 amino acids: CSVATGVHEQYF. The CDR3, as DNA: TGCAGCGTTGCGACGGGAGTCCACGAGCAGTACTTC.

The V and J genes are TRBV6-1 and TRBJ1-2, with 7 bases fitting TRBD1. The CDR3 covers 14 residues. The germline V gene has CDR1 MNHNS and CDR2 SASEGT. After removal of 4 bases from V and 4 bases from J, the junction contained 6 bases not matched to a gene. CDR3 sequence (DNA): TGTGCCAGCAGTGTGGCACAGGGGTCCTATGGCTACACCTTC. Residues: CASSVAQGSYGYTF.

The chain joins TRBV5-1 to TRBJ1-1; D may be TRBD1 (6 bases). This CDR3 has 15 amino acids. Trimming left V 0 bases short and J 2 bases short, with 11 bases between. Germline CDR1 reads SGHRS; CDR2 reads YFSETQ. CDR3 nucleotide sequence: TGCGCCAGCAGCTTGGAGGGACAAACCAACACTGAAGCTTTCTTT. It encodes CASSLEGQTNTEAFF.

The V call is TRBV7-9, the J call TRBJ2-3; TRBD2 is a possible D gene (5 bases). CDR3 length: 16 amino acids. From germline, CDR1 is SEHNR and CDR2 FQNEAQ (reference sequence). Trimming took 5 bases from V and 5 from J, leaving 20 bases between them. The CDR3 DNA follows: TGTGCCAGCAGCGTAGGAGGTGGGCTAGCAAGAGATACGCAGTATTTT. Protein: CASSVGGGLARDTQYF.

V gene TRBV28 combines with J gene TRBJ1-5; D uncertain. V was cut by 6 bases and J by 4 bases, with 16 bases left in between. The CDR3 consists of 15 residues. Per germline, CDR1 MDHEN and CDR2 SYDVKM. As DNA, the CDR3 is TGTGCCAGCAGCGCTAGTTATGGCGGGAATCAGCCCCAGCATTTT. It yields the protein CASSASYGGNQPQHF.

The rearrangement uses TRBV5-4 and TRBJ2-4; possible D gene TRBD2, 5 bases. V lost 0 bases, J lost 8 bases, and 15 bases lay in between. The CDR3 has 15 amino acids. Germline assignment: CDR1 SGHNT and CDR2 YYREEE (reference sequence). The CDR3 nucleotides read TGTGCCAGCAGCTTGGCTAAAAACCCCGGGGACATTCAGTACTTC. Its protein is CASSLAKNPGDIQYF.

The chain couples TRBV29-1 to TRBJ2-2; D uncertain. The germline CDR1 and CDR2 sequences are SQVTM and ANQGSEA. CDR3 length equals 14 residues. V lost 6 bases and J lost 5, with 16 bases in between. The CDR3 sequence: CSVQRAPGTGELFF. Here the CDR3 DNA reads TGCAGCGTCCAAAGGGCTCCCGGAACCGGGGAGCTGTTTTTT.

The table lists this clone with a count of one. The CDR3 bases are TGTGCCAGCAGCCCTAATAATTCACCCCTCCACTTT. It is translated as CASSPNNSPLHF. The chain carries TRBV7-2 and TRBJ1-6, with D hard to call. CDR1 SGHTA and CDR2 FQGNSA come from the germline V gene. V was clipped by 5 bases and J by 5 bases, with 4 bases between them. This CDR3 is 12 amino acids long.

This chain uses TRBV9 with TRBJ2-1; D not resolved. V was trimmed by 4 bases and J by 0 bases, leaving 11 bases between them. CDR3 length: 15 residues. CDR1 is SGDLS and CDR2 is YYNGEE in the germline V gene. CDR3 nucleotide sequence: TGTGCCAGCAGCCCGTCGTTGGCCTCCTACAATGAGCAGTTCTTC. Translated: CASSPSLASYNEQFF.

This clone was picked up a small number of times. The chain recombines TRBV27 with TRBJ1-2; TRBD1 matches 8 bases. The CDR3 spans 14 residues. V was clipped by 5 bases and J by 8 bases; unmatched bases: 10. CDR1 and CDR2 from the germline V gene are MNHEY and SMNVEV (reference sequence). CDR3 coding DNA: TGTGCCAGCAGTCCTATATCCCGACAGGGGGGCTACACCTTC. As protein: CASSPISRQGGYTF.

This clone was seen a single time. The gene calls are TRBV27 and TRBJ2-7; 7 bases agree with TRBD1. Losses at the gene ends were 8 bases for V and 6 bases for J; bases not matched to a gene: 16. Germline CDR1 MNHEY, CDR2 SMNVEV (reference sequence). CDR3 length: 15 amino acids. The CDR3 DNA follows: TGTGCCAGCCACACTCTTGGAGAGGGGGCTATCGAGCAGTACTTC. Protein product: CASHTLGEGAIEQYF.